Shown below are 8 T cell receptor beta chains from a single sample sequenced in a study of neoadjuvant anti-PD-1 for oral cavity cancer. Stated time point: after neoadjuvant nivolumab, at surgical resection. Using immunoSEQ multiplex PCR, the repertoire was profiled, and TCRdb retains in-frame clones only, with some absent. There are just over 65,000 clones in the sample; 70% to 90% occur only once, and approximately 3.6% lies in the top ten. The sample here was PBMCs, taken after nivolumab (anti-PD-1) treatment. The origin of the receptors is a person aged 35-79 years with oral cavity squamous cell carcinoma.

This clone showed up just a few times. The rearrangement joins TRBV10-3 to TRBJ2-5, with D uncertain. Trimming left V 10 bases short and J 4 bases short, with 10 bases between. Germline CDR1 ENHRY, CDR2 SYGVKD. The CDR3 loop spans 11 amino acids. For the CDR3, the DNA is TGTGCCACCGGTCCCACAGAGACCCAGTACTTC. The encoded protein is CATGPTETQYF.

This clone has a single count. The gene calls are TRBV10-3 and TRBJ2-5; 8 bases fit TRBD2. The V gene end was trimmed by 6 bases and the J gene end by 4 bases; junction bases not matched to a gene: 7. CDR1 is ENHRY and CDR2 is SYGVKD in the germline V gene. The CDR3 length is 14 residues. This chain's CDR3 is CAIRREGGGETQYF. The CDR3 DNA reads TGTGCCATCAGACGGGAGGGAGGTGGAGAGACCCAGTACTTC.

The V call is TRBV6-1, the J call TRBJ2-5; the match to TRBD2 covers 13 bases. Trimming took 3 bases from V and 5 from J; bases not matched to a gene: 6. This CDR3 is built from 16 residues. From germline, CDR1 is MNHNS and CDR2 SASEGT. The CDR3 here is CASSETSGRYGETQYF. The CDR3 nucleotides are TGTGCCAGCAGTGAGACTAGCGGGAGGTACGGGGAGACCCAGTACTTC.

The V gene is TRBV5-1, the J gene TRBJ2-2, with a possible D match to TRBD1 (5 bases). The V and J ends lost 2 bases and 2 bases respectively, with 19 bases between them. The CDR3 is 18 residues long. The germline gives CDR1 SGHRS, CDR2 YFSETQ. The CDR3: CASSFGGRVSSNTGELFF. CDR3 sequence (DNA): TGCGCCAGCAGCTTCGGCGGCAGGGTTAGCTCAAACACCGGGGAGCTGTTTTTT.

The chain uses TRBV4-1 and TRBJ1-2, with D possibly TRBD1 on 5 matching bases. The CDR3 totals 16 residues. With 3 bases removed from V and 3 bases from J, the gap between germline ends came to 17 bases. Germline V gives CDR1 MGHRA, CDR2 YSYEKL. As DNA, the CDR3 is TGCGCCAGCAGCCATACTCCCCCAGGGTCCGACTATGGCTACACCTTC. It translates to CASSHTPPGSDYGYTF.

The chain joins TRBV15 to TRBJ2-1; TRBD2 is a possible D gene (6 bases). The CDR3 totals 13 residues. Germline loops: CDR1 LNHNV, CDR2 YYDKDF (reference sequence). V lost 0 bases to trimming and J lost 10 bases, with 10 bases between them. In DNA form, the CDR3 reads TGTGCCACCAGCAGAGATGCTGGGAGGGAGCAGTTCTTC. It codes for CATSRDAGREQFF. The entire variable domain, with the rest obtained from reference TRBV15 and TRBJ2-1, is as follows: DAMVIQNPRYQVTQFGKPVTLSCSQTLNHNVMYWYQQKSSQAPKLLFHYYDKDFNNEADTPDNFQSRRPNTSFCFLDIRSPGLGDTAMYLCATSRDAGREQFFGPGTRLTVL.

The rearrangement links TRBV11-1 to TRBJ2-7, with D perhaps TRBD2 (5 bases). Trimming pared 1 base from V and 5 bases from J, leaving 9 bases between. Germline V gives CDR1 SGHAT, CDR2 FQDESV (reference sequence). The CDR3 runs 13 residues. The CDR3 DNA reads TGTGCCAGCAGCTTAGGGCTAGCTCACGAGCAGTACTTC. Translating gives CASSLGLAHEQYF.

V usage is TRBV30 and J usage is TRBJ2-5, with D possibly being TRBD1 (6 bases). Trimming stripped 2 bases from V and 1 base from J, with 11 bases between. Germline V gene sequence: CDR1 GTSNPN, CDR2 SVGIG (reference sequence). This CDR3 comprises 14 residues. The CDR3 nucleotides read TGTGCCTGGAGTTGGGGCAGGGGCCAAGAGACCCAGTACTTC. The encoded protein is CAWSWGRGQETQYF.